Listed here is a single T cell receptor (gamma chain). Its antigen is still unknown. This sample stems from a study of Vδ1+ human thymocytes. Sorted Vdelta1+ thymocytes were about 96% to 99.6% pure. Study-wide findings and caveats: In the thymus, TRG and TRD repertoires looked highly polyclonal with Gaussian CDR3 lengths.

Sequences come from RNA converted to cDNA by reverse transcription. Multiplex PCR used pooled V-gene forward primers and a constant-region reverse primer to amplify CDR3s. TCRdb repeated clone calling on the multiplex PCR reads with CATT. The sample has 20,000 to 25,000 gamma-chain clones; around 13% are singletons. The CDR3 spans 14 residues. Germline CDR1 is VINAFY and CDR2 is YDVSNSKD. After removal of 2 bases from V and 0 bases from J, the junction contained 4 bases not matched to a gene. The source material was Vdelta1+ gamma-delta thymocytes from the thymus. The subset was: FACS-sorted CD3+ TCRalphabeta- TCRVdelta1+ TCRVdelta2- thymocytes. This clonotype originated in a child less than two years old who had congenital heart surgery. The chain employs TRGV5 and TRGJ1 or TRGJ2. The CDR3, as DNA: TGTGCCACCTGGGACATTTCGAATTATTATAAGAAACTCTTT. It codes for CATWDISNYYKKLF.